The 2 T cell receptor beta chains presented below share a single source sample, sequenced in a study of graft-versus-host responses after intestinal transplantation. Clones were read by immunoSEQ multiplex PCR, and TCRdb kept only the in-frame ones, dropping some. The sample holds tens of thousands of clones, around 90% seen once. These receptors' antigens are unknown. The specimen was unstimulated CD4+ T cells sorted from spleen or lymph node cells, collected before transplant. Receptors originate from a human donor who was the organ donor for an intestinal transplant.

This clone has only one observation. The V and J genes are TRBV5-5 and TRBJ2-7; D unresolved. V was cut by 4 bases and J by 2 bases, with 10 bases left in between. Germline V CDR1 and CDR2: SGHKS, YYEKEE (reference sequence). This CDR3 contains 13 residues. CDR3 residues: CASSLPGPYEQYF. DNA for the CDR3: TGTGCCAGCAGCCTACCGGGTCCCTACGAGCAGTACTTC.

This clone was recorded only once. For the CDR3, the DNA is TGTGCCAGCAGCTCCCGGACAGGGTTACAAGCTTTCTTT. Amino acid sequence: CASSSRTGLQAFF. V is TRBV11-3 and J is TRBJ1-1; TRBD1 agrees at 8 bases. Germline values: CDR1 SGHNT, CDR2 YENEEA. There are 13 residues in the CDR3. V trimming: 4 bases; J trimming: 9 bases; junction bases outside the gene matches: 7.